This TCR beta chain was captured in a study of CD8 T cells in ankylosing spondylitis. General observations from the study: Reportedly, significant enrichment of disease-linked clones occurred in matched ankylosing spondylitis synovial fluid. Past studies reported some motif variants in reactive arthritis synovial fluid and blood.

Each CDR3 protein gets one entry after TCRdb re-called the 5' RACE reads with MiXCR. The sample holds tens of thousands of distinct CDR3 sequences; 2.5% are singletons and the top ten take about 7.4%. This clonotype was detected many times. Its antigen is unidentified. This CDR3 has 16 amino acids. Germline values: CDR1 SGDLS, CDR2 YYNGEE. After removal of 0 bases from V and 3 bases from J, the junction contained 6 bases not matched to a gene. The sequence came from a female donor with ankylosing spondylitis or in good health (not recorded which). This rearrangement joins TRBV9 to TRBJ2-3, with 8 bases fitting TRBD2. The material sequenced was blood, either unsorted or a sorted T cell fraction (not recorded which). As DNA, the CDR3 is TGTGCCAGCAGCGTAGGACGACTAGCGATAACAGATACGCAGTATTTT. It specifies CASSVGRLAITDTQYF. Full variable domain (missing parts from reference TRBV9 and TRBJ2-3): DSGVTQTPKHLITATGQRVTLRCSPRSGDLSVYWYQQSLDQGLQFLIQYYNGEERAKGNILERFSAQQFPDLHSELNLSSLELGDSALYFCASSVGRLAITDTQYFGPGTRLTVL.